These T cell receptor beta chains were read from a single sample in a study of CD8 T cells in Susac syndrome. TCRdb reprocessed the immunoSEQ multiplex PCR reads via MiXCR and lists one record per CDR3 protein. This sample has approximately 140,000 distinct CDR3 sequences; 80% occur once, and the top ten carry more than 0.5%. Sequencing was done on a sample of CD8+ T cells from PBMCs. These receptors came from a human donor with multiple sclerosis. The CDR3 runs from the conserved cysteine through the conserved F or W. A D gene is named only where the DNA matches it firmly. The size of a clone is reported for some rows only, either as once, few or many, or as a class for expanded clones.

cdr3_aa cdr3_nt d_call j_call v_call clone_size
CATSMTGLDTEAFF TGTGCCACCTCCATGACAGGGTTGGATACTGAAGCTTTCTTT TRBD1 TRBJ1-1 TRBV24-1 NA
CATSRMNTEAFF TGTGCCACCAGCAGAATGAACACTGAAGCTTTCTTT NA TRBJ1-1 TRBV15 NA
CASSYPASGTEAFF TGTGCCAGCAGTTACCCAGCCAGTGGCACTGAAGCTTTCTTT NA TRBJ1-1 TRBV6-6 few
CASTRSLGTEAFF TGCGCCAGCACCCGGTCTCTAGGCACTGAAGCTTTCTTT NA TRBJ1-1 TRBV4-1 NA
CASSLEATETQYF TGTGCCAGCAGCTTAGAAGCGACAGAGACCCAGTACTTC NA TRBJ2-5 TRBV7-9 NA
CASSSSGGSAGSTDTQYF TGTGCCAGCAGTTCTTCAGGGGGATCAGCGGGAAGTACAGATACGCAGTATTTT NA TRBJ2-3 TRBV12-3/TRBV12-4 NA
CASSSSTSGGLYEQYF TGTGCCAGCAGTTCCTCGACTAGCGGGGGGTTATACGAGCAGTACTTC TRBD2 TRBJ2-7 TRBV27 NA
CASSYGRGLLDEAFF TGTGCCAGCAGTTACGGCAGGGGATTACTGGATGAAGCTTTCTTT NA TRBJ1-1 TRBV6-5 NA
CAISDGNTEAFF TGTGCCATATCGGACGGGAACACTGAAGCTTTCTTT NA TRBJ1-1 TRBV10-3 NA
CAISAWGGASQPQHF TGTGCCATCAGTGCCTGGGGAGGGGCCAGTCAGCCCCAGCATTTT NA TRBJ1-5 TRBV10-3 NA
CASSLGEAQYF TGCGCCAGCAGCTTGGGAGAGGCCCAGTACTTC NA TRBJ2-5 TRBV5-1 NA
CASSSSTGSSSGNTIYF TGTGCCAGCAGCTCATCGACAGGGTCCAGCTCTGGAAACACCATATATTTT TRBD1 TRBJ1-3 TRBV12-3/TRBV12-4 NA
CASSYGLGELFF TGTGCCAGTAGTTATGGACTCGGGGAGCTGTTTTTT NA TRBJ2-2 TRBV19 few
CASSRTSGGKETQYF TGTGCCAGCAGTAGGACTAGCGGGGGAAAAGAGACCCAGTACTTC TRBD2 TRBJ2-5 TRBV13 NA
CSVPVRGRGGELFF TGCAGCGTTCCGGTTAGGGGAAGGGGCGGGGAGCTGTTTTTT NA TRBJ2-2 TRBV29-1 NA
CSARLAGNTEAFF TGCAGTGCTAGGCTAGCGGGAAACACTGAAGCTTTCTTT NA TRBJ1-1 TRBV20-1 NA
CASSHRVSPYEQYF TGTGCCAGCAGCCACAGGGTATCCCCCTACGAGCAGTACTTC NA TRBJ2-7 TRBV6-1 NA
CASSYPSSGQGGETQYF TGTGCCAGCAGTTATCCCTCGTCAGGTCAAGGGGGCGAGACCCAGTACTTC TRBD1 TRBJ2-5 TRBV6-5 NA
CSAYTGTEDTEAFF TGCAGTGCTTATACCGGGACGGAGGACACTGAAGCTTTCTTT NA TRBJ1-1 TRBV20-1 NA
CASSPTLYQPQHF TGTGCCAGCAGCCCTACCCTTTATCAGCCCCAGCATTTT NA TRBJ1-5 TRBV7-8 NA
CASTWGPETNTEAFF TGTGCCAGCACCTGGGGGCCAGAAACGAACACTGAAGCTTTCTTT NA TRBJ1-1 TRBV6-1 once
CASRGAFDMNTEAFF TGCGCCAGCAGAGGGGCTTTTGATATGAACACTGAAGCTTTCTTT NA TRBJ1-1 TRBV5-1 NA
CASSPTDLLNTEAFF TGTGCCAGCAGTCCCACTGACCTATTGAACACTGAAGCTTTCTTT NA TRBJ1-1 TRBV28 NA
CAWRPRGVSYNEQFF TGTGCCTGGCGGCCCCGCGGCGTCTCCTACAATGAGCAGTTCTTC NA TRBJ2-1 TRBV30 NA
CASSQENRGLEQYF TGCGCCAGCAGCCAAGAGAACAGGGGGCTTGAGCAGTACTTC TRBD1 TRBJ2-7 TRBV4-1 NA
CASSPRTSGGSNEQFF TGTGCCAGCAGCCCGAGGACTAGCGGGGGATCAAATGAGCAGTTCTTC TRBD2 TRBJ2-1 TRBV13 NA
CASGAGSVEQYF TGTGCCAGCGGGGCAGGGAGTGTAGAGCAGTACTTC NA TRBJ2-7 TRBV2 few
CASSQTGREANEKLFF TGTGCCAGCAGCCAGACGGGCAGGGAGGCTAATGAAAAACTGTTTTTT NA TRBJ1-4 TRBV7-9 NA
CASSWSGVNQPQHF TGTGCCAGCAGTTGGTCAGGAGTAAATCAGCCCCAGCATTTT NA TRBJ1-5 TRBV28 NA
CASSPITNSNYGYTF TGTGCCAGCAGCCCGATTACAAACAGTAACTATGGCTACACCTTC NA TRBJ1-2 TRBV4-2 few
CASSLVPWNQPQHF TGTGCCAGCAGTTTGGTCCCGTGGAATCAGCCCCAGCATTTT NA TRBJ1-5 TRBV27 NA
CRGDTGLEQYF TGCAGAGGGGACACAGGGCTCGAGCAGTACTTC NA TRBJ2-7 TRBV20-1 NA
CASSLTMGQGFTDTQYF TGTGCCAGCAGCTTAACGATGGGACAGGGATTCACAGATACGCAGTATTTT TRBD1 TRBJ2-3 TRBV7-3 NA
CASSQEPPEGEGGETQYF TGCGCCAGCAGCCAAGAGCCCCCGGAGGGAGAGGGAGGAGAGACCCAGTACTTC NA TRBJ2-5 TRBV4-1 NA
CASSGSGTSAFF TGTGCCAGCAGCGGTTCCGGGACATCGGCTTTCTTT NA TRBJ1-1 TRBV5-4 NA
CASSHNLEETQYF TGTGCCAGCAGTCACAATTTGGAAGAGACCCAGTACTTC NA TRBJ2-5 TRBV6-1 few
CASSPLTGFQSEQYF TGTGCCAGCAGCCCATTGACAGGGTTTCAGTCCGAGCAGTACTTC TRBD1 TRBJ2-7 TRBV7-6 NA
CASTLTGGSRGYTF TGTGCCAGCACCCTGACAGGGGGCTCGCGTGGCTACACCTTC TRBD1 TRBJ1-2 TRBV3-1 NA
CASSYPGEAFF TGTGCCAGCAGCTATCCGGGCGAAGCTTTCTTT NA TRBJ1-1 TRBV5-6 NA
CSAQANEKLFF TGCAGCGCACAGGCTAATGAAAAACTGTTTTTT NA TRBJ1-4 TRBV29-1 NA
CASSLDRQPEAFF TGTGCCAGCAGCCTCGACAGGCAGCCTGAAGCTTTCTTT NA TRBJ1-1 TRBV7-8 NA
CSARDPPGAGTDTQYF TGCAGTGCTAGAGATCCCCCGGGAGCTGGCACAGATACGCAGTATTTT NA TRBJ2-3 TRBV20-1 NA
CASSSFSPGTEAFF TGTGCCAGCAGCTCTTTCAGTCCGGGCACTGAAGCTTTCTTT NA TRBJ1-1 TRBV9 NA
CASSLGYSYGYTF TGTGCCAGCAGCTTAGGGTACAGCTATGGCTACACCTTC NA TRBJ1-2 TRBV7-9 NA
CASSLRTGHTEAFF TGCGCCAGCAGCCTTCGGACAGGGCACACTGAAGCTTTCTTT TRBD1 TRBJ1-1 TRBV5-1 NA